By its share, the clone carrying this T cell receptor (beta chain) is large (0.1 to 1%). Its specificity is not known. The source of the sample is a study of T cell repertoires in ileal Crohn's disease. Libraries were prepared by immunoSEQ multiplex PCR; TCRdb keeps only in-frame clonotypes and omits some of them. Of 9,000 to 13,000 clones listed, 75% to 85% are singletons. As to time point: neoterminal ileum biopsy at postoperative endoscopy, about 6 months after surgery. The study, taken as a whole, reports: Sorted CD8 T cells held more high-frequency clones than CD4.

Losses at the gene ends were 4 bases for V and 5 bases for J; bases not matched to a gene: 16. The CDR3 contains 18 residues. Per the germline V gene, CDR1 is LNHDA and CDR2 is SQIVND (reference sequence). This TCR came from an adult with Crohn's disease. V and J are TRBV19 and TRBJ2-1; 8 positions agree with TRBD2. The material sequenced was ileal tissue. CDR3 protein: CASSRGWRGEGWDNEQFF. CDR3 nucleotides: TGTGCCAGTAGTAGGGGTTGGCGGGGGGAAGGTTGGGACAATGAGCAGTTCTTC.